This T cell receptor beta chain was captured in a study of OX40 agonist ivuxolimab in advanced cancers. Background on the study: Patients got intravenous ivuxolimab at 0.01 to 10 mg/kg every 2 weeks. Dose-escalation patients' cancers were hepatocellular carcinoma, melanoma, renal cell or head and neck cancer. Three patients had partial responses: one hepatocellular carcinoma, two cutaneous melanoma. A male proportion of under 90% was recorded, with mean age roughly 60 years and range about 23 to 80.

Generated by immunoSEQ multiplex PCR, the TCRdb table keeps only in-frame clones and is missing some. The repertoire includes approximately 50,000 clones, around four fifths of them detected once, and approximately 4.1% sits in the top ten. Germline CDR1 reads LNHDA; CDR2 reads SQIVND (reference sequence). The CDR3 is made up of 16 amino acids. The J segment lost 6 bases and the V segment lost 2 bases, leaving 7 bases of the junction unmatched. The material was CD4+ or CD8+ T cells sorted from blood, obtained in a trial of the OX40 agonist ivuxolimab. This chain uses TRBV19 with TRBJ1-6; TRBD1 matches 7 bases. The clonotype was recovered from an adult with an advanced solid tumor such as melanoma, head and neck, liver or kidney cancer. For the CDR3, the DNA is TGTGCCAGTAGTATAAGGAGGGACAGATTTAATTCACCCCTCCACTTT. Translating it yields CASSIRRDRFNSPLHF. Supplemented by reference TRBV19 and TRBJ1-6, the full variable domain reads DGGITQSPKYLFRKEGQNVTLSCEQNLNHDAMYWYRQDPGQGLRLIYYSQIVNDFQKGDIAEGYSVSREKKESFPLTVTSAQKNPTAFYLCASSIRRDRFNSPLHFGNGTRLTVT.